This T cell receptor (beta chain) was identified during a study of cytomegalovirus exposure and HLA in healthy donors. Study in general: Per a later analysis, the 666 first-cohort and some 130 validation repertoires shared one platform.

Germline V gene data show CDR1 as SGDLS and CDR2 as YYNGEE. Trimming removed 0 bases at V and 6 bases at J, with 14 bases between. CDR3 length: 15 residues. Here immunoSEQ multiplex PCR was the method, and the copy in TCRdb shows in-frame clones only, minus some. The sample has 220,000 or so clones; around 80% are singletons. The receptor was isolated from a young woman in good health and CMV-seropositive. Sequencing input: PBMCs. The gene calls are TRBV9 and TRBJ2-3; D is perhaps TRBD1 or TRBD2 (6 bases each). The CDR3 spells CASSVEGGTLDTQYF. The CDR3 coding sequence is TGTGCCAGCAGCGTAGAGGGGGGAACATTGGATACGCAGTATTTT.